This T cell receptor beta chain was observed in a study of early T cells in non-severe SARS-CoV-2 infection. Looking at the study overall: Whole-blood bulk RNA, unsorted, was sequenced, and chains were unpaired.

MiXCR was run by TCRdb on the 5' RACE reads, yielding one entry per CDR3 protein. The data show 45,000 to 65,000 distinct CDR3 sequences, with around a tenth seen just once and 4.2% held by the top ten. Germline CDR1 is ENHRY and CDR2 is SYGVKD. Trimming removed 6 bases at V and 0 bases at J, with 12 bases between. The CDR3 runs to 14 residues. This clonotype was counted at least ten times. The genes are TRBV10-3 and TRBJ2-7; D ambiguous. Source material: whole blood. This TCR was sampled from an adult who was a healthcare worker with PCR-confirmed SARS-CoV-2 infection or an uninfected control (not recorded which). CDR3 residues: CAISSTANSYEQYF. DNA for the CDR3: TGTGCCATCAGCTCGACGGCCAACTCCTACGAGCAGTACTTC.